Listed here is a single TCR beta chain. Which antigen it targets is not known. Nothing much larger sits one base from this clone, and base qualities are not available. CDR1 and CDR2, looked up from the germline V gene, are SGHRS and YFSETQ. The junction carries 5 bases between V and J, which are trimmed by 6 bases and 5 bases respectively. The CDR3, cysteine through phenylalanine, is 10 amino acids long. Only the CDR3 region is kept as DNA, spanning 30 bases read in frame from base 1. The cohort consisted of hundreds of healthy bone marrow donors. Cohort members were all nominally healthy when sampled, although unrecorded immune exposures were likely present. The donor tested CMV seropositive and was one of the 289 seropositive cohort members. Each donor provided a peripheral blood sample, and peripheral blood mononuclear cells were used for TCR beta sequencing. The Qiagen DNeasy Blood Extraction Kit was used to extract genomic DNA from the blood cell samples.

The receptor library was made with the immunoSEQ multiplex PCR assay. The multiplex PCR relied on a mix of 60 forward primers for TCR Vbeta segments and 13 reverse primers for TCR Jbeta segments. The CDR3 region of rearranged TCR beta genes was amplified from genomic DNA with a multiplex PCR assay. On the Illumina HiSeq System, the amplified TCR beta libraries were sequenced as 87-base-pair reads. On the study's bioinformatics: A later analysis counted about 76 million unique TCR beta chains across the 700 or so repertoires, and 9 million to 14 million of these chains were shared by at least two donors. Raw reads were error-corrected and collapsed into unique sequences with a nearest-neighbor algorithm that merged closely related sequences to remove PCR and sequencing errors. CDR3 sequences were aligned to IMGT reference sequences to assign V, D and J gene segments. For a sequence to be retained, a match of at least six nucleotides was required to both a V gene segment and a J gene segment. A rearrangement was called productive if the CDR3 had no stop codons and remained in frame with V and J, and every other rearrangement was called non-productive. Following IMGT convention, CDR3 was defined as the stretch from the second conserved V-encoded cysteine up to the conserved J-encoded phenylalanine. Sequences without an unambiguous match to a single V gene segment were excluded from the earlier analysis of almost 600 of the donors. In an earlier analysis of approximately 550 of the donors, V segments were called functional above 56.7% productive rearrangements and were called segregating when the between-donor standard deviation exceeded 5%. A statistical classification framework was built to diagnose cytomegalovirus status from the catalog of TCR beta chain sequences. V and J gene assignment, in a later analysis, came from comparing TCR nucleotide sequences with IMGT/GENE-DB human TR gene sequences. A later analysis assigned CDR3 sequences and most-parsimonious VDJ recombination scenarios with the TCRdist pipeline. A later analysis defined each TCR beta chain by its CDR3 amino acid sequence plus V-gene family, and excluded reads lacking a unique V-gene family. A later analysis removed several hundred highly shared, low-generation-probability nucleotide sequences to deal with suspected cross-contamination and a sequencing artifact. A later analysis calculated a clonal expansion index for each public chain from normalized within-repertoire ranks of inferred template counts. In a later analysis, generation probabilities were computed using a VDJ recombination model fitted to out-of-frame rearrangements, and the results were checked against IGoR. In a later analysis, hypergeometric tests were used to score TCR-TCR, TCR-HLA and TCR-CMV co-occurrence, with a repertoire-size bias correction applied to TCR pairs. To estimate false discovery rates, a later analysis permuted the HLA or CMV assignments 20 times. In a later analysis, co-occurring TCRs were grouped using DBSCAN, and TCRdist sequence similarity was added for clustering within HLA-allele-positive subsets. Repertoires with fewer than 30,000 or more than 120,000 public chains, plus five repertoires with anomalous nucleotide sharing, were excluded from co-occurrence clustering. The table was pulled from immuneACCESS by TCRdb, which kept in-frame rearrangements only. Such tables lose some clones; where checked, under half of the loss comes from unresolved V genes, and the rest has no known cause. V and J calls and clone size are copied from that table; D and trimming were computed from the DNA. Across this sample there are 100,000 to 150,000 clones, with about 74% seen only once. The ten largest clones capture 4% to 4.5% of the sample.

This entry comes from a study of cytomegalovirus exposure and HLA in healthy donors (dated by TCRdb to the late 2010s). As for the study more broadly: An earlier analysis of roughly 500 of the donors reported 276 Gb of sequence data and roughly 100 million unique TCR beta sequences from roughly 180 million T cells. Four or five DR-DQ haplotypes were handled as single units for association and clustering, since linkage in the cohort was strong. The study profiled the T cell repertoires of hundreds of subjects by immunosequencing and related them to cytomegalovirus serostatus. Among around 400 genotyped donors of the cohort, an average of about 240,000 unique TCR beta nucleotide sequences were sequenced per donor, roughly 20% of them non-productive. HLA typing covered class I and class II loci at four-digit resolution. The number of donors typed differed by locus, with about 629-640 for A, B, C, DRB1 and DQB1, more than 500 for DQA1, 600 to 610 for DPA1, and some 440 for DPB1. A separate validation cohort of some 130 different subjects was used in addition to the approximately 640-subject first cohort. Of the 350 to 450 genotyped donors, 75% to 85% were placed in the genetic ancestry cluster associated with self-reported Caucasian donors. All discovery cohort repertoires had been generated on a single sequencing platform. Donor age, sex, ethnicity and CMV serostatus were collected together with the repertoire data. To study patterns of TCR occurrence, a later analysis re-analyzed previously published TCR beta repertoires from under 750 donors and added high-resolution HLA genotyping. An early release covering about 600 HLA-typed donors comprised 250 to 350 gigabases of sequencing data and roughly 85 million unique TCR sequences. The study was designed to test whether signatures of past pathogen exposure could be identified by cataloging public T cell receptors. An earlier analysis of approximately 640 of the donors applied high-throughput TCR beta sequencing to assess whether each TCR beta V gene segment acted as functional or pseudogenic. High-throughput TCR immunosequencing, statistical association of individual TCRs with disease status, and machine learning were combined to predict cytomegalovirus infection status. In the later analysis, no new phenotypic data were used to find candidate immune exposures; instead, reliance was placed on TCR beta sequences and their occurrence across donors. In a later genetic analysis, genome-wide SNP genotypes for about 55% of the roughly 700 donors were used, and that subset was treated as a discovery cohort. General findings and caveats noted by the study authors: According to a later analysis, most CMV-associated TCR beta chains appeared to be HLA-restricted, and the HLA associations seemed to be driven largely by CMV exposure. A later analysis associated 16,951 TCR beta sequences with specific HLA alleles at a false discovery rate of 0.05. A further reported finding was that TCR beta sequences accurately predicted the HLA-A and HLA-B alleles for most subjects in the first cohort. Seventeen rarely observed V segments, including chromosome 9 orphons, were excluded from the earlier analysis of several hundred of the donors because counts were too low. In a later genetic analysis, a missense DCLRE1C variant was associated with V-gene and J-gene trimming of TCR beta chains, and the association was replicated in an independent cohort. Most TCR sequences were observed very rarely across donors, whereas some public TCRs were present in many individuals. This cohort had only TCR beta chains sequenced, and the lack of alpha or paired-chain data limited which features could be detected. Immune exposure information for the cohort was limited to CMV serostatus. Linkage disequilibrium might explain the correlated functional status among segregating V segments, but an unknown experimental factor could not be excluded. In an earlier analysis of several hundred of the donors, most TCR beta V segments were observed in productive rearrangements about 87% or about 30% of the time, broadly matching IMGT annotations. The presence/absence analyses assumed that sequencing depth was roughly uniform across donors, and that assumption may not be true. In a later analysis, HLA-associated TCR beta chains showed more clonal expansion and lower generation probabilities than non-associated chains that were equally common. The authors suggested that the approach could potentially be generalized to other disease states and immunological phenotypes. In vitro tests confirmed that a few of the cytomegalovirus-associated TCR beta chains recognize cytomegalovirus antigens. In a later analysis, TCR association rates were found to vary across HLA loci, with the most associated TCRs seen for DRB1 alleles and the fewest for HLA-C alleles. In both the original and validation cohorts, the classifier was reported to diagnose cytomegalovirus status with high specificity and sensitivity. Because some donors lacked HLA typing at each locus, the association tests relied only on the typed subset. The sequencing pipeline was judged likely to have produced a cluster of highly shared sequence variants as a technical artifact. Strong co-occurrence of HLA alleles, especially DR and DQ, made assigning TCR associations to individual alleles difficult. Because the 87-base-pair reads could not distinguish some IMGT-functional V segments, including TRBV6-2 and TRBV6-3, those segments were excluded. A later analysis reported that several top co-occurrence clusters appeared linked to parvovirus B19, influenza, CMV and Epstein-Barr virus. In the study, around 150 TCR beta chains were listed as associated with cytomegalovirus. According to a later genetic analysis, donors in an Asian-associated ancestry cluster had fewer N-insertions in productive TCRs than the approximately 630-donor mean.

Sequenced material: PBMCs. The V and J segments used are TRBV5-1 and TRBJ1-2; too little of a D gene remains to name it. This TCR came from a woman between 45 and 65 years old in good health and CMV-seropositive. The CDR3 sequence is CASTSYGYTF. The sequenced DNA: TGCGCCAGCACCTCTTATGGCTACACCTTC.